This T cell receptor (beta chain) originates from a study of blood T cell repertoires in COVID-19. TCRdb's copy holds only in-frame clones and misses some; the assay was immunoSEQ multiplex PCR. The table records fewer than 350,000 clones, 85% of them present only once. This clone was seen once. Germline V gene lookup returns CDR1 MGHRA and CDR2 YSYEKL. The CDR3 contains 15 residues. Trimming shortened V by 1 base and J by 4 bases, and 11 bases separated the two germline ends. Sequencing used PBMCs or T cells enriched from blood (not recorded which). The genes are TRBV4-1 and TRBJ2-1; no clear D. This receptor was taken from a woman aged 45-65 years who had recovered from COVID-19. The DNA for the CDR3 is TGCGCCAGCAGCCAAGGACTTGCGCCTTACAATGAGCAGTTCTTC. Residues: CASSQGLAPYNEQFF.